These 21 T cell receptor beta chains originate from one sample sequenced in a study of shared clonotypes between healthy human individuals. Using immunoSEQ multiplex PCR, the repertoire was profiled, and TCRdb retains in-frame clones only, with some absent. The sample contains over a million clones, around 74% of which appear only once. Material for sequencing was memory CD4+ T cells sorted from blood. Subset described: CD45RA-negative fraction. The receptors come from a man aged 18 to 30 in good health.

This clone was seen only a few times. The chain couples TRBV19 to TRBJ1-6; 9 bases fit TRBD1. The CDR3 is 14 amino acids. V gave up 7 bases and J gave up 9 bases; unmatched junction bases: 7. Germline V gives CDR1 LNHDA, CDR2 SQIVND (reference sequence). The CDR3 sequence: CASKPGTGLSPLHF. CDR3 in DNA: TGTGCCAGTAAACCCGGGACAGGGCTTTCACCCCTCCACTTT.

With regard to this clone: The sample carries other DNA sequences with the same CDR3. The chain uses TRBV5-1 and TRBJ2-7; TRBD2 matches 13 bases. The V gene's germline CDR1 is SGHRS and CDR2 YFSETQ. CDR3 length: 15 residues. V was clipped by 3 bases and J by 1 base; unmatched bases: 1. CDR3 residues: CASSWTSGGSYEQYF. The CDR3 region has the DNA TGCGCCAGCAGCTGGACTAGCGGGGGTTCCTACGAGCAGTACTTC. Variable domain in full (rest from reference TRBV5-1 and TRBJ2-7): KAGVTQTPRYLIKTRGQQVTLSCSPISGHRSVSWYQQTPGQGLQFLFEYFSETQRNKGNFPGRFSGRQFSNSRSEMNVSTLELGDSALYLCASSWTSGGSYEQYFGPGTRLTVT.

The V call is TRBV11-3, the J call TRBJ2-1; 7 bases line up with TRBD1. Germline V CDR1 and CDR2: SGHNT, YENEEA. V shed 5 bases and J 5 bases; nucleotides not matched to a gene: 6. There are 14 residues in the CDR3. Here the CDR3 reads CASSRTGTDNEQFF. For the CDR3, the DNA is TGTGCCAGCAGCCGAACCGGGACAGACAATGAGCAGTTCTTC.

The chain joins TRBV9 to TRBJ1-1; D is possibly TRBD1 (6 bases). Trimming cost V 0 bases and J 11 bases, with 17 bases left between them. Per germline, CDR1 SGDLS and CDR2 YYNGEE. CDR3 length equals 14 residues. The CDR3 spells CASSVGVDSLGAFF. CDR3 in DNA: TGTGCCAGCAGCGTAGGGGTGGACAGCCTGGGCGCTTTCTTT.

This clone has only a few counts. The same CDR3 arises from other DNA sequences in this sample as well. The chain uses TRBV7-2 and TRBJ2-7, with D tentatively TRBD1 (6 bases). Germline CDR1 SGHTA, CDR2 FQGNSA. This CDR3 contains 13 residues. V lost 2 bases to trimming and J lost 3 bases, with 8 bases between them. CDR3 bases: TGTGCCAGCAGCTTAAACAGGGACTACGAGCAGTACTTC. Encoded protein: CASSLNRDYEQYF. The whole variable domain, filled in from reference TRBV7-2 and TRBJ2-7, reads GAGVSQSPSNKVTEKGKDVELRCDPISGHTALYWYRQSLGQGLEFLIYFQGNSAPDKSGLPSDRFSAERTGGSVSTLTIQRTQQEDSAVYLCASSLNRDYEQYFGPGTRLTVT.

In nucleotides, the CDR3 is TGTGCCAGCAGCCAGCTAGCGGGGGGTTCTGGGGCCAACGTCCTGACTTTC. Protein product: CASSQLAGGSGANVLTF. The chain carries TRBV11-3 and TRBJ2-6; 11 positions match TRBD2. In germline, CDR1 is SGHNT, CDR2 YENEEA. The CDR3 consists of 17 residues. V lost 5 bases, J lost 1 base, and 4 bases stayed unmatched.

V gene TRBV19 combines with J gene TRBJ1-1; D might be TRBD1 (5 bases). This CDR3 is 14 amino acids long. Germline CDR1 and CDR2: LNHDA and SQIVND (reference sequence). The germline V and J ends were trimmed by 3 bases and 2 bases, with 10 bases remaining between them. The DNA for the CDR3 is TGTGCCAGTAGTATTGGGGGGAGCAACACTGAAGCTTTCTTT. Translation: CASSIGGSNTEAFF.

The chain couples TRBV28 to TRBJ2-4, with 8 bases matching TRBD2. Trimming at V came to 11 bases and at J to 3 bases, leaving 9 bases not matched to a gene. Germline loops: CDR1 MDHEN, CDR2 SYDVKM. The CDR3 has 14 amino acids. The CDR3 loop is CASRGAGNKNIQYF. CDR3 nucleotides: TGTGCCTCGCGGGGGGCGGGAAACAAAAACATTCAGTACTTC.

The chain carries TRBV21-1 and TRBJ1-4. TRBV21-1 is described as a pseudogene. This CDR3 is built from 16 residues. The CDR3 here is CASSKALRVICEKLFF. The CDR3 region has the DNA TGTGCCAGCAGCAAAGCGCTAAGGGTAATATGTGAAAAACTGTTTTTT.

The chain uses TRBV7-9 and TRBJ2-3, with D perhaps being TRBD1 or TRBD2 (5 bases each). Trimming took off 3 bases at V and 5 bases at J, with 15 bases between the two ends. The CDR3 runs to 15 residues. The germline gives CDR1 SEHNR, CDR2 FQNEAQ (reference sequence). The DNA of the CDR3 is TGTGCCAGCAGCTTTGGAAGGGCAGGGAGAGATACGCAGTATTTT. Amino acid sequence: CASSFGRAGRDTQYF.

The chain joins TRBV6-1 to TRBJ2-5; maybe TRBD2 (6 bases). Trimming removed 0 bases at V and 5 bases at J, with 16 bases between. The V gene's germline CDR1 is MNHNS and CDR2 SASEGT. The CDR3 contains 16 residues. The CDR3: CASSEAGGGGWETQYF. CDR3 nucleotide sequence: TGTGCCAGCAGTGAAGCCGGGGGTGGAGGTTGGGAGACCCAGTACTTC.

The gene calls are TRBV15 and TRBJ2-5; D is uncertain. Trimming shortened V by 2 bases and J by 9 bases, and 10 bases separated the two germline ends. This CDR3 is 12 amino acids long. Per germline, CDR1 LNHNV and CDR2 YYDKDF (reference sequence). The CDR3: CATSRPSFAQYF. The CDR3 DNA follows: TGTGCCACCAGCAGACCCTCCTTTGCCCAGTACTTC.

The chain joins TRBV30 to TRBJ1-3; D is unresolved. The CDR3 is made up of 13 amino acids. The germline CDR1 and CDR2 sequences are GTSNPN and SVGIG (reference sequence). The ends were cut back, 4 bases at V and 0 bases at J, with 7 bases in the middle. The CDR3 nucleotides are TGTGCCTGGACCCCGGACTCTGGAAACACCATATATTTT. It encodes CAWTPDSGNTIYF.

The rearrangement joins TRBV30 to TRBJ2-5; D is possibly TRBD2 (5 bases). The germline CDR1 and CDR2 sequences are GTSNPN and SVGIG (reference sequence). The length of the CDR3 is 11 residues. The V and J ends lost 2 bases and 11 bases respectively, with 12 bases between them. For the CDR3, the DNA is TGTGCCTGGAGTATGGGTAGGGAGCAGTACTTC. Translated, it gives CAWSMGREQYF.

This clone has only a few counts. Mismatch with germline at one junction end may stem from a read error. The J gene is TRBJ1-2, the V gene TRBV28; TRBD1 matches 8 bases. The germline gives CDR1 MDHEN, CDR2 SYDVKM. This CDR3 has 14 residues. CDR3 region: CASSLGQAKYGYTF. CDR3 in DNA: TGTGCCAGCAGTTTGGGACAGGCTAAATATGGCTACACCTTC.

The rearrangement links TRBV23-1 to TRBJ1-2; D perhaps matches TRBD1 (6 bases). TRBV23-1 is an ORF; its function is uncertain. V was trimmed by 7 bases and J by 6 bases, leaving 18 bases between them. CDR3 length equals 14 residues. The CDR3 DNA sequence: TGCGCCAGCAAACCTCCGACAGGATCCAATGGCTACACCTTC. Translated, it gives CASKPPTGSNGYTF.

The V and J genes are TRBV7-2 and TRBJ2-7; 8 nucleotides match TRBD1. In germline, CDR1 is SGHTA, CDR2 FQGNSA. The CDR3 loop spans 15 amino acids. The J segment lost 0 bases and the V segment lost 3 bases, leaving 4 bases of the junction unmatched. DNA of the CDR3: TGTGCCAGCAGCTTCTCCGGGACAGGCTCCTACGAGCAGTACTTC. This sequence encodes CASSFSGTGSYEQYF.

The gene calls are TRBV7-3 and TRBJ2-1, with 9 nucleotides matching TRBD1. Germline-derived CDR1 and CDR2 are SGHTA and FQGTGA. V was clipped by 5 bases and J by 6 bases; unmatched bases: 8. The CDR3 is 15 residues long. Written as DNA, the CDR3 is TGTGCCAGCAGCACAGGGACAGGGAACGGCAATGAGCAGTTCTTC. Its protein is CASSTGTGNGNEQFF.

The V call is TRBV7-3, the J call TRBJ2-1; D unresolved. The V end was cut by 2 bases, the J end by 5 bases, with 7 bases between. The CDR3 spans 13 residues. The germline V gene encodes CDR1 SGHTA and CDR2 FQGTGA. The DNA of the CDR3 is TGTGCCAGCAGCTTAGGGGTGAACAATGAGCAGTTCTTC. Translation: CASSLGVNNEQFF.

V is TRBV28 and J is TRBJ1-2; D remains ambiguous. The V end was cut by 6 bases, the J end by 4 bases, with 9 bases between. This CDR3 has 12 residues. CDR1 is MDHEN, CDR2 SYDVKM, per germline. The CDR3: CASREQTYGYTF. DNA for the CDR3: TGTGCCAGCAGGGAACAAACCTATGGCTACACCTTC.

Of note for this clone: The junction does not match germline at one end; this may be a read error. The chain links TRBV5-1 to TRBJ2-5, with a possible D match to TRBD2 (6 bases). There are 16 residues in the CDR3. Germline loops: CDR1 SGHRS, CDR2 YFSETQ. The CDR3 reads CASSLNGPGGKEAQYF. In DNA form, the CDR3 reads TGCGCCAGCAGCTTGAATGGTCCAGGAGGGAAAGAGGCCCAGTACTTC. Filled out from reference TRBV5-1 and TRBJ2-5, the complete variable domain reads KAGVTQTPRYLIKTRGQQVTLSCSPISGHRSVSWYQQTPGQGLQFLFEYFSETQRNKGNFPGRFSGRQFSNSRSEMNVSTLELGDSALYLCASSLNGPGGKEAQYFGPGTRLLVL.